The T cell receptor (beta chain) under discussion was sequenced for a study of coeliac disease. In the study overall: Each coeliac patient was active, refractory type I, or diet-controlled.

Germline lookup yields CDR1 MNHEY and CDR2 SVGAGI. The CDR3 has 13 residues. The V and J ends lost 6 bases and 6 bases respectively, with 12 bases between them. The data were produced by immunoSEQ multiplex PCR, yet TCRdb's version contains in-frame clones alone and is incomplete. Of over 5,500 clones listed, about 71% are singletons. On this clone: Its antigen is not identified.

Regarding the study as a whole: Most TRB amino acid sequences occurred in only one sample.

The sample comprised lamina propria lymphocytes from the gut. J is TRBJ1-5 and V is TRBV6-5; TRBD1 is a possible D gene (5 bases). This receptor was identified in a man aged 45-65 years with active celiac disease. The CDR3 protein is CASRAGFSQPQHF. The CDR3 region has the DNA TGTGCCAGCAGGGCAGGGTTCAGTCAGCCCCAGCATTTT.